Here is one TCR beta chain with its context. The PCR contained 60 Vbeta and 13 Jbeta primers. Method: immunoSEQ multiplex PCR; TCRdb's copy keeps in-frame clones and lacks some. Among 85,000 to 90,000 clones, 65% to 85% were seen once, and the ten largest hold approximately 2.8%. These data belong to a study of cytomegalovirus exposure and HLA in healthy donors. Trimming left V 3 bases short and J 2 bases short, with 8 bases between. This CDR3 region has 15 residues. Germline values: CDR1 MDHEN, CDR2 SYDVKM. Sequenced sample: PBMCs. The source is a man aged 30-40 years in good health and CMV-seronegative. The chain uses TRBV28 and TRBJ2-6; D possibly corresponds to TRBD1 (6 bases). CDR3 sequence reads: CASSFAGAGANVLTF. Written as DNA, the CDR3 is TGTGCCAGCAGTTTCGCAGGGGCTGGGGCCAACGTCCTGACTTTC. Full variable domain (remainder filled in from reference TRBV28 and TRBJ2-6): DVKVTQSSRYLVKRTGEKVFLECVQDMDHENMFWYRQDPGLGLRLIYFSYDVKMKEKGDIPEGYSVSREKKERFSLILESASTNQTSMYLCASSFAGAGANVLTFGAGSRLTVL.